Listed below are T cell receptor beta chains from one sample, sequenced in a study of T cell changes during pregnancy in multiple sclerosis. Sequencing used immunoSEQ multiplex PCR; TCRdb keeps in-frame clones, though not all of them. The sample carries approximately 80,000 clones, roughly 93% recorded once. The sample was peripheral blood, taken in the second trimester of pregnancy. These receptors originate from a female donor in good health, enrolled as a control in a pregnancy study. Each CDR3 is given with its conserved first and last residue. A D gene is named only where the DNA matches it firmly. Rows may omit the clone size; those that give it use once, few, many or a size class.

TRBV2	.	TRBJ1-1	.	TGTGCCAGCAGTGAACCTTGGGGAGGGAACACTGAAGCTTTCTTT	CASSEPWGGNTEAFF
TRBV19	.	TRBJ1-5	TRBD1	TGTGCCAGTAGTATAGAACAGGGGTTTGGTTTCGGCAATCAGCCCCAGCATTTT	CASSIEQGFGFGNQPQHF
TRBV11-3	.	TRBJ2-3	.	TGTGCCAGCAGCCCATTTGACGGGGTAAGCACAGATACGCAGTATTTT	CASSPFDGVSTDTQYF
TRBV7-7	.	TRBJ1-1	.	TGTGCTAGCAGCCCCCCTTTCCGCACTGAAGCTTTCTTT	CASSPPFRTEAFF
TRBV7-2	.	TRBJ1-5	.	TGTGCCAGCAGCCTGGGGAGGCAGACCAATCAGCCCCAGCATTTT	CASSLGRQTNQPQHF
TRBV5-4	once	TRBJ1-2	TRBD1	TGTGCCAGCAGACTCGACAGGGGGCAAGGCTACACCTTC	CASRLDRGQGYTF
TRBV7-9	.	TRBJ2-2	TRBD1	TGTGCCAGCAGCTCCTATTCGACCGGACAGGGGACGAACACCGGGGAGCTGTTTTTT	CASSSYSTGQGTNTGELFF
TRBV4-3	.	TRBJ2-7	.	TGCGCCAGCAGCCAAGCGACAGACTACGAGCAGTACTTC	CASSQATDYEQYF
TRBV7-9	.	TRBJ1-1	.	TGTGCCAGCAGCTCCCCGGGAGGTAACACTGAAGCTTTCTTT	CASSSPGGNTEAFF
TRBV5-4	.	TRBJ2-3	TRBD2	TGTGCCACAACGGGCGGGGGGAGAGATACGCAGTATTTT	CATTGGGRDTQYF
TRBV30	.	TRBJ1-1	.	TGTGCCTGGAGCCTTATACAGGGTGAAGCTTTCTTT	CAWSLIQGEAFF
TRBV13	.	TRBJ2-5	TRBD2	TGTGCCAGCAGCTTAGGGGGGTACGGGGGGGCGACGTTTAGTGAGACCCAGTACTTC	CASSLGGYGGATFSETQYF
TRBV7-7	.	TRBJ2-3	TRBD2	TGTGCCAGCAGCCGAGGACTAGCGGGAAGCACAGATACGCAGTATTTT	CASSRGLAGSTDTQYF
TRBV18	once	TRBJ1-2	.	TGTGCCAGCTCACCAATTAACAGTTATGGCTACACCTTC	CASSPINSYGYTF
TRBV19	.	TRBJ1-5	.	TGTGCCAGTAGTCAGAGGGCCGGTCAGCCCCAGCATTTT	CASSQRAGQPQHF
TRBV7-2	.	TRBJ2-5	TRBD1	TGTGCCAGCAGCTTATCCGGACAGGGGGCTGGGACCCAGTACTTC	CASSLSGQGAGTQYF
TRBV11-1	.	TRBJ2-2	.	TGTGCCAGCAGCGCGACAGTCACCGGGGAGCTGTTTTTT	CASSATVTGELFF
TRBV7-3	.	TRBJ1-6	.	TGTGCCAGCAGCCTTGTACCAGGGGAAAACTCACCCCTCCACTTT	CASSLVPGENSPLHF
TRBV7-2	.	TRBJ1-1	.	TGTGCCAGCAGCTTGACAGTTTACACTGAAGCTTTCTTT	CASSLTVYTEAFF
TRBV19	.	TRBJ2-7	.	TGTGCCAGTAGCCTCTCGGGACTCGAATACGAGCAGTACTTC	CASSLSGLEYEQYF
TRBV7-9	.	TRBJ1-4	TRBD1	TGTGCCAGCAGCATGGACAGGGGGCGTGCAACTAATGAAAAACTGTTTTTT	CASSMDRGRATNEKLFF
TRBV6-1	.	TRBJ1-4	.	TGTGCCAGCAGATTGATCGGGACACTCAATGAAAAACTGTTTTTT	CASRLIGTLNEKLFF
TRBV6-6	.	TRBJ1-1	.	TGTGCCGGATCTTACGGGGACACTGAAGCTTTCTTT	CAGSYGDTEAFF
TRBV5-4	.	TRBJ1-1	.	TGTGCCAGCAGCTTGGTTAGGGAGGACACTGAAGCTTTCTTT	CASSLVREDTEAFF
TRBV6-5	.	TRBJ2-7	.	TGTGCCAGCAGTTACGTTACGGGGGAGGACGAGCAGTACTTC	CASSYVTGEDEQYF
TRBV2	.	TRBJ2-1	.	TGTGCCAGCATCCAGGACTCGAGCAGTGAGCAGTTCTTC	CASIQDSSSEQFF
TRBV11-2	.	TRBJ2-7	.	TGTGCCAGCAGCTTAGGGAGTTTCTCCTCCAATATCTACGAGCAGTACTTC	CASSLGSFSSNIYEQYF
TRBV30	.	TRBJ1-3	.	TGTGCCTGGAGTGTGCGCGGGATCTCTGGAAACACCATATATTTT	CAWSVRGISGNTIYF
TRBV7-2	.	TRBJ2-5	TRBD1	TGTGCCAGCAGCCAAGGGACAGGGGGAGAGACCCAGTACTTC	CASSQGTGGETQYF
TRBV30	.	TRBJ2-2	TRBD2	TGTGCCTGGAGTCGGGGAGCGGGGGGAAACACCGGGGAGCTGTTTTTT	CAWSRGAGGNTGELFF
TRBV27	.	TRBJ2-2	.	TGTGCCAGCAGTTACGTAGGGGAGGCCACCGGGGAGCTGTTTTTT	CASSYVGEATGELFF